This T cell receptor beta chain stems from a study of blood T cells in healthy people across ages. Notes on the study in general: Higher diversity and more naive CD4+ cells were features of long-lived donors, compared to aged donors. Strongly correlated with naive T cell percentage was TCR beta diversity. Underestimates were what the diversity estimates from one million T cells were considered to be.

Together with a sample-barcoded 5' primer, a J-beta primer mix was included in a second PCR lasting about 7 to 12 cycles. Each sample provided no less than 3 million CDR3-containing paired-end reads. TCRdb reprocessed the 5' RACE reads via MiXCR and lists one record per CDR3 protein. Here the sample spans approximately 2,000,000 distinct CDR3 sequences, around 40% being singletons. Germline CDR1 KGHSH, CDR2 LQKENI. V dropped 0 bases and J dropped 6 bases, with 17 bases sitting between them. The CDR3 has 16 amino acids. On this clonotype: Its antigen is not known.

The specimen sequenced was blood. This chain joins TRBV18 and TRBJ2-5; D might be TRBD1 (6 bases). This TCR was sampled from a human donor in good health. This CDR3 is CASSPPAQGIAKTQYF. The CDR3 DNA reads TGTGCCAGCTCACCACCGGCTCAGGGGATAGCAAAGACCCAGTACTTC. The full variable domain, its missing parts supplied by reference TRBV18 and TRBJ2-5, is NAGVMQNPRHLVRRRGQEARLRCSPMKGHSHVYWYRQLPEEGLKFMVYLQKENIIDESGMPKERFSAEFPKEGPSILRIQQVVRGDSAAYFCASSPPAQGIAKTQYFGPGTRLLVL.